The clone carrying this T cell receptor (beta chain) was picked up many times. This sample stems from a study of shared clonotypes between healthy human individuals. The assay was carried out at the deep level. It was across several immunoSEQ plates that each subset's genomic DNA was evenly split. Sequencing of unsorted PBMC DNA was carried out using ten immunoSEQ deep assay plates. Repertoires were generated with immunoSEQ multiplex PCR, while TCRdb's copy carries only in-frame clones and drops some. The sample has more than 450,000 clones; approximately 79% are singletons. This sequence originates from a middle-aged woman in good health. Some clones in this sample may be carry-over from other donors' samples. The sample consisted of PBMCs.

The CDR3 loop reads CATCRGEMAYEQYF. The CDR3 DNA reads TGTGCCACCTGCCGGGGTGAGATGGCGTACGAGCAGTACTTC. V and J are TRBV28 and TRBJ2-7; D may be TRBD2 (5 bases). Trimming shortened V by 10 bases and J by 4 bases, and 20 bases separated the two germline ends. Germline V gene sequence: CDR1 MDHEN, CDR2 SYDVKM. The CDR3 length is 14 residues.